In its sample, the clone carrying this T cell receptor beta chain was seen once. Other DNA sequences from this sample encode an identical CDR3 as well. This record belongs to a study of cytomegalovirus exposure and HLA in healthy donors. This CDR3 region has 15 residues. With V trimmed by 2 bases and J by 4 bases, 2 bases remained unmatched. CDR1 and CDR2 from the germline V gene are MGHDK and SYGVNS. The PCR had 60 Vbeta and 13 Jbeta primers. The protocol was immunoSEQ multiplex PCR, while the TCRdb copy is restricted to in-frame clones and leaves out a portion. The table shows around 150,000 clones, with roughly 72% occurring only once.

This chain joins TRBV25-1 and TRBJ1-6; 7 bases line up with TRBD1. The TCR comes from a man aged 40-50 years in good health and CMV-seropositive. The specimen was PBMCs. CDR3 nucleotides: TGTGCCAGCAGTGAAGCGGGACAGTATAATTCACCCCTCCACTTT. Its translation is CASSEAGQYNSPLHF.